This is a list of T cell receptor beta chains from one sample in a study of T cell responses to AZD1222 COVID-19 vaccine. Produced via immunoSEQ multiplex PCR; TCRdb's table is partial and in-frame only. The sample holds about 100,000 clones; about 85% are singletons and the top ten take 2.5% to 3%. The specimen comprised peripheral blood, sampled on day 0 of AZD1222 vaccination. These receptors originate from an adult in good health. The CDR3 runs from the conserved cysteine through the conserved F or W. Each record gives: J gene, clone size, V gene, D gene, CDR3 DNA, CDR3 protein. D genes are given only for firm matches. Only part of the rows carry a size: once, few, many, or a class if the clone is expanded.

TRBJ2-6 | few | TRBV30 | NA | TGTGCCCTAAGCCAGGGGACTGGGGCCAACGTCCTGACTTTC | CALSQGTGANVLTF
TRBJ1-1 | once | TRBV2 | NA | TGTGCCAGCCATAAGACAATCCTAAACTATAACACTGAAGCTTTCTTT | CASHKTILNYNTEAFF
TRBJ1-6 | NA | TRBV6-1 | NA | TGTGCCAGCAGAGAACCGACAGCGATCTATAATTCACCCCTCCACTTT | CASREPTAIYNSPLHF
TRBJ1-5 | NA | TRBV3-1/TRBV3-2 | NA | TGTGCCAGCAGCCTAACCGAACTACCATCGACGGATAGCAATCAGCCCCAGCATTTT | CASSLTELPSTDSNQPQHF
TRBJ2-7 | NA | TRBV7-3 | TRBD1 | TGTGCCAGCAGCCGAGGACAGGGGGCCTACGAGCAGTACTTC | CASSRGQGAYEQYF
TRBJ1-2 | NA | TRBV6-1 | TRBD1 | TGTGCCAGCAGTGAACGGCGGACAGGGGTAACCTATGGCTACACCTTC | CASSERRTGVTYGYTF
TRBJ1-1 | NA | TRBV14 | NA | TGTGCCAGCAGCCATCATGGGTTAACCGGGACGGGGACTGAAGCTTTCTTT | CASSHHGLTGTGTEAFF
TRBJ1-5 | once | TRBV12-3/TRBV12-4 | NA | TGTGCCAGCAGTGACCTGAATCAGCCCCAGCATTTT | CASSDLNQPQHF
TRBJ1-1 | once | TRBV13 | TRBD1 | TGTGCCAGCAGCTCAAACACAGGGGTGAACACTGAAGCTTTCTTT | CASSSNTGVNTEAFF
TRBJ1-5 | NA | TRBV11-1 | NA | TGTGCCAGCAGCAAAACGGGGGCCAATCAGCCCCAGCATTTT | CASSKTGANQPQHF
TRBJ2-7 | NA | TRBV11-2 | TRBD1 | TGTGCCAGCAGCTTCAGACAGGGAAAATTGGAGCAGTACTTC | CASSFRQGKLEQYF
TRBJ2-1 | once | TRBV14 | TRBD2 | TGTGCCAGCAGCCAGAAACTAGCGGGAGCTTTTGGGAGCTCCTACAATGAGCAGTTCTTC | CASSQKLAGAFGSSYNEQFF
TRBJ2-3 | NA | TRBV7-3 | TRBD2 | TGTGCCAGCAGCCGCGGACTAGCGGGCACAGATACGCAGTATTTT | CASSRGLAGTDTQYF
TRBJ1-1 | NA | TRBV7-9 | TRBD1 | TGTGCCAGCAGCTTAGCATCGGGACAGGGGACCACTGAAGCTTTCTTT | CASSLASGQGTTEAFF
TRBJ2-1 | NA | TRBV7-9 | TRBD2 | TGTGCCAGCAGCTTAGGTATGCGGGAGGCTGGACTCTACAATGAGCAGTTCTTC | CASSLGMREAGLYNEQFF
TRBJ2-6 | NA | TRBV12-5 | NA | TGTGCTAGTGGTTTGGTAGTCGGGCGCTCTGGGGCCAACGTCCTGACTTTC | CASGLVVGRSGANVLTF
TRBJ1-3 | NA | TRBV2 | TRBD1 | TGTGCCAGCATAGAAGGGGGCGCAGAGCACACCATATATTTT | CASIEGGAEHTIYF
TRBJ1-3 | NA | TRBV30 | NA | TGTGCCTGCTCTTGGGGCCTTGGAAACACCATATATTTT | CACSWGLGNTIYF
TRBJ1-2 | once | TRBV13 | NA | TGTGCCAGCAGCTTAGGCCCGGCGAACTATGGCTACACCTTC | CASSLGPANYGYTF
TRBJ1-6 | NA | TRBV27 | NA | TGTGCCAGCAGTTTAAGGCGCGATAATTCACCCCTCCACTTT | CASSLRRDNSPLHF
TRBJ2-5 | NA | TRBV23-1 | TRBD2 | TGCGCCAGCAGGCCCGGGACTAGCGGGAGGAGGGGGGAGACCCAGTACTTC | CASRPGTSGRRGETQYF
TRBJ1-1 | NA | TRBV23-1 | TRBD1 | TGCGCCAGCGAGGGGGCGGACAATGGGGACACTGAAGCTTTCTTT | CASEGADNGDTEAFF
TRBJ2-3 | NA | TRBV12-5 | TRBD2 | TGTGCTAGTGGTTTGGGGACTAGCGGACGCACAGATACGCAGTATTTT | CASGLGTSGRTDTQYF
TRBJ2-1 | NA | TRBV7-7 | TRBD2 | TGTGCTAGCAGCTCCGCGGGGGGTGCCTACAATGAGCAGTTCTTC | CASSSAGGAYNEQFF
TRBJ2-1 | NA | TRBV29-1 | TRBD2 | TGCAGCGTTGAAAATTGGGGCGGGAGTCATTCAAATGAGCAGTTCTTC | CSVENWGGSHSNEQFF
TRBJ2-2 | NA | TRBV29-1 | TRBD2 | TGCAGCGTTGAACCCCTGTTAGCGGGGGTTACCACCGGGGAGCTGTTTTTT | CSVEPLLAGVTTGELFF
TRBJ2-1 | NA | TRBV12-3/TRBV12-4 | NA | TGTGCCAGCAGTTGGGTTGCCAATGAGCAGTTCTTC | CASSWVANEQFF
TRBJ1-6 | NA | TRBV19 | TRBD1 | TGTGCCAGTAGTAGGGACAGGGTTGTTTCACCCCTCCACTTT | CASSRDRVVSPLHF
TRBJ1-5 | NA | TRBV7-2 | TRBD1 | TGTGCCAGCAGCTTAGTTCTAGGGCAGGGGGGTAGCAATCAGCCCCAGCATTTT | CASSLVLGQGGSNQPQHF
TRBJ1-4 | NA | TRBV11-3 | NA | TGTGCCAGCAAACGTTCGGGGCTTGTTAATGAAAAACTGTTTTTT | CASKRSGLVNEKLFF
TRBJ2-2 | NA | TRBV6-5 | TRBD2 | TGTGCCAGCAGACTAGCGGGTTCGAACACCGGGGAGCTGTTTTTT | CASRLAGSNTGELFF
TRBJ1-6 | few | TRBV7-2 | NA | TGTGCCAGCAGCTTATTGGGGGGGGCGAATTCACCCCTCCACTTT | CASSLLGGANSPLHF
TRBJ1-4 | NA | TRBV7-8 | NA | TGTGCCAGCAGCCCCAGGGGTGAAAAACTGTTTTTT | CASSPRGEKLFF
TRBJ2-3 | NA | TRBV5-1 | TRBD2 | TGCGCCAGCAGCGCTGGACTAGCGGAATATAGCACAGATACGCAGTATTTT | CASSAGLAEYSTDTQYF
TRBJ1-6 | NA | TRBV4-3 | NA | TGCGCCAGCAGCCAAGAAACGGGAGGGCTAGTTAATTCACCCCTCCACTTT | CASSQETGGLVNSPLHF
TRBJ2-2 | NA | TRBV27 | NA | TGTGCCAGCAGTTTGAGCGGATCGAACACCGGGGAGCTGTTTTTT | CASSLSGSNTGELFF
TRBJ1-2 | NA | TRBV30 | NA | TGTGCCTGGAGTAAAGGGTATGGCTACACCTTC | CAWSKGYGYTF
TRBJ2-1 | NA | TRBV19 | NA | TGTGCCAGTCGATCAGGTCATGGGGACTCCTACAATGAGCAGTTCTTC | CASRSGHGDSYNEQFF
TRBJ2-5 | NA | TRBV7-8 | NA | TGTGCCAGCAGCTTCCAGCGGGCCCCCCGGGAGGAGACCCAGTACTTC | CASSFQRAPREETQYF
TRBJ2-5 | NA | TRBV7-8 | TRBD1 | TGTGCCAGCAGCTTATCCCCGGACAGGGTGAAGACCCAGTACTTC | CASSLSPDRVKTQYF
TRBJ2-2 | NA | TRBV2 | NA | TGTGCCAGCAGTACGGGGATCACCGGGGAGCTGTTTTTT | CASSTGITGELFF